One and the same sample provided the 4 T cell receptor beta chains below, sequenced in a study of cytomegalovirus exposure and HLA in healthy donors. PCR employed 60 Vbeta and 13 Jbeta primers. Data came from immunoSEQ multiplex PCR; TCRdb stores just in-frame clones and leaves some out. The table shows approximately 32,000 clones, with more than 90% occurring only once. Sequences were obtained from PBMCs. All receptors derive from a woman aged 18-29 years in good health and CMV-seronegative.

The chain has TRBV11-3 and TRBJ2-1; 7 bases map to TRBD2. This CDR3 is built from 17 residues. CDR1 and CDR2 from the germline V gene are SGHNT and YENEEA. The V segment lost 4 bases and the J segment 1 base; nucleotides outside the gene matches: 10. The CDR3 bases are TGTGCCAGCAGCTCGAAAGCGGGGCGGGTATCCTACAATGAGCAGTTCTTC. This sequence encodes CASSSKAGRVSYNEQFF.

V and J are TRBV5-1 and TRBJ1-3; D is possibly TRBD1 (6 bases). The CDR3 is 14 amino acids. CDR1 and CDR2 (germline): SGHRS, YFSETQ. The V end was cut by 4 bases, the J end by 4 bases, with 12 bases between. Here the CDR3 DNA reads TGCGCCAGCAGCCCCCGGACAGACGGAAACACCATATATTTT. Translated: CASSPRTDGNTIYF.

The chain employs TRBV28 and TRBJ2-3, with D hard to call. In germline, CDR1 is MDHEN, CDR2 SYDVKM. The CDR3 extends over 17 amino acids. V was cut by 4 bases and J by 3 bases, with 20 bases left in between. The DNA for the CDR3 is TGTGCCAGCAGTTCTCAGTTCCTCCGGGTTATAACAGATACGCAGTATTTT. It encodes CASSSQFLRVITDTQYF.

V usage is TRBV2 and J usage is TRBJ2-5, with 8 positions matching TRBD1. Germline V gene sequence: CDR1 SNHLY, CDR2 FYNNEI. This CDR3 has 14 amino acids. Trimming cost V 7 bases and J 0 bases; bases outside gene matches: 4. This chain's CDR3 is CASNYRGYQETQYF. The CDR3 nucleotides are TGTGCCAGCAATTACAGGGGGTACCAAGAGACCCAGTACTTC.